A selection of T cell receptor beta chains follows, all from one sample in a study of radiotherapy plus CTLA-4 blockade in lung cancer. The method was immunoSEQ multiplex PCR; TCRdb's version includes in-frame clones alone and lacks a portion of them. This table has around 82,000 clones, 84% appearing once. Here the sequenced sample was peripheral blood, taken from a patient treated with radiotherapy plus ipilimumab. The receptors originated from a human donor with non-small cell lung cancer who had stable disease on radiotherapy plus ipilimumab. Both conserved end residues are part of each CDR3. D genes are given only for firm matches. A clone size is listed for some rows: how often the clone was seen (once, few, many), or a class if it is expanded.

d_gene	v_gene	j_gene	abundance	CDR3nt	CDR3aa
.	TRBV6-1	TRBJ2-3	.	TGTGCCAGCAGTGATACGGGGGCCCGCACAGATACGCAGTATTTT	CASSDTGARTDTQYF
.	TRBV10-3	TRBJ2-7	few	TGTGCCATATCTAGTTTGGACGAGCAGTACTTC	CAISSLDEQYF
TRBD1	TRBV28	TRBJ1-5	few	TGTGCCAGCAGTCCCAGGGGGCCTTATCAGCCCCAGCATTTT	CASSPRGPYQPQHF
TRBD1	TRBV5-6	TRBJ1-1	.	TGTGCCAGCAGCTCCCACAGGGGGAGGACTGAAGCTTTCTTT	CASSSHRGRTEAFF
TRBD1	TRBV4-1	TRBJ1-3	few	TGCGCCAGCAGCCTCGACTTCCAGGGGGGAGACACCATATATTTT	CASSLDFQGGDTIYF
.	TRBV19	TRBJ1-2	.	TGTGCCAGTAACCGCGCTGGGCCAGTTAACTATGGCTACACCTTC	CASNRAGPVNYGYTF
.	TRBV6-4	TRBJ2-2	.	TGTGCCAGCAGTCAGACCCCCGGTAACACCGGGGAGCTGTTTTTT	CASSQTPGNTGELFF
.	TRBV30	TRBJ1-3	.	TGTGCCAGTGGACAGCTCTCTGGAAACACCATATATTTT	CASGQLSGNTIYF
TRBD1	TRBV28	TRBJ1-2	.	TGTGCCAGCAGGGACCCAGGGGGCGGGGGCTACACCTTC	CASRDPGGGGYTF
.	TRBV2	TRBJ1-1	.	TGTGCCAGCAGTGAAGTAAGAAGAAGCTGGTCTGAAGCTTTCTTT	CASSEVRRSWSEAFF
.	TRBV7-3	TRBJ2-3	once	TGTGCCAGCAGTTACACGGGACCGGGCACAGATACGCAGTATTTT	CASSYTGPGTDTQYF
.	TRBV5-6	TRBJ2-7	once	TGTGCCAGCAGCGTAACGACTGGTTACGAGCAGTACTTC	CASSVTTGYEQYF
.	TRBV6-6	TRBJ2-3	.	TGTGCCAGCAGACTCCCTCACACAGATACGCAGTATTTT	CASRLPHTDTQYF
.	TRBV19	TRBJ2-2	few	TGTGCCAGTAGTATAGGGTCGGGCTCCGGGGAGCTGTTTTTT	CASSIGSGSGELFF
.	TRBV10-3	TRBJ2-7	.	TGTGCCACCCTGGACGCAGCTAGTGACGAGCAGTACTTC	CATLDAASDEQYF
TRBD1	TRBV9	TRBJ1-6	.	TGTGCCAGCAGCGGTCCGGGACAGGGGGGGAATTCACCCCTCCACTTT	CASSGPGQGGNSPLHF
TRBD2	TRBV7-2	TRBJ2-5	.	TGTGCCAGCAGCCTTAGCGGGGGGGCCGAGACCCAGTACTTC	CASSLSGGAETQYF
.	TRBV28	TRBJ1-2	.	TGTGCCAGCATATCCGGATACTATGGCTACACCTTC	CASISGYYGYTF
.	TRBV6-7	TRBJ2-1	.	TGTGCCAGCAGTTACTCGGCCAGCAATGAGCAGTTCTTC	CASSYSASNEQFF
.	TRBV19	TRBJ1-2	once	TGTGCCAGTAATAGAGACAGGAGACGAATTAACTATGGCTACACCTTC	CASNRDRRRINYGYTF
TRBD1	TRBV6-6	TRBJ2-3	once	TGTGCCAGTATAAAACAGGGGGCGCAAGGAGATACGCAGTATTTT	CASIKQGAQGDTQYF
.	TRBV5-8	TRBJ2-3	.	TGTGCCAGCAGCTTGGTCGATACGCAGTATTTT	CASSLVDTQYF
.	TRBV27	TRBJ1-1	few	TGTGCCAGCAGTTCACTTCTTTCGGGGACTGAAGCTTTCTTT	CASSSLLSGTEAFF
TRBD1	TRBV5-1	TRBJ2-7	.	TGCGCCAGCAGCTACACAGGGGCCGAGCAGTACTTC	CASSYTGAEQYF
.	TRBV9	TRBJ1-1	.	TGTGCCAGCAGCCTTGGACAGTCGAACACTGAAGCTTTCTTT	CASSLGQSNTEAFF
.	TRBV9	TRBJ2-5	.	TGTGCCAGCAGCGACATAGGAGGGCAAGAGACCCAGTACTTC	CASSDIGGQETQYF
.	TRBV7-3	TRBJ2-3	.	TGTGCCAGCAGCCCCGGGATTAGCACAGATACGCAGTATTTT	CASSPGISTDTQYF
.	TRBV21-1	TRBJ2-1	.	TGTGCCAGCAGCCCTGACTTATTCCGGGAGCAGTTCTTC	CASSPDLFREQFF
.	TRBV5-1	TRBJ2-1	.	TGCGCCAGCAGCTTGGCGGGGGCGCGAATCCGGGGCAATGAGCAGTTCTTC	CASSLAGARIRGNEQFF
.	TRBV19	TRBJ1-1	once	TGTGCCAGTAGTACCTCGAGGGGGGCTGAAGCTTTCTTT	CASSTSRGAEAFF
.	TRBV18	TRBJ1-1	.	TGTGCCAGCTCACCAGGGGGGATGAACACTGAAGCTTTCTTT	CASSPGGMNTEAFF
TRBD2	TRBV9	TRBJ2-7	.	TGTGCCAGCAGCGGGTCGGGAGGGCGGTACGAGCAGTACTTC	CASSGSGGRYEQYF
.	TRBV7-2	TRBJ2-5	.	TGTGCCAGCAGCTTAGCGGCCGTCCAAGAGACCCAGTACTTC	CASSLAAVQETQYF
.	TRBV7-6	TRBJ2-7	.	TGTGCCAGCAGCTCGCCGGGGGCCTACGAGCAGTACTTC	CASSSPGAYEQYF
TRBD1	TRBV13	TRBJ2-4	.	TGTGCCAGCAGCGCCCCCGGGACAGGGGAAGACATTCAGTACTTC	CASSAPGTGEDIQYF
TRBD2	TRBV4-2	TRBJ2-5	.	TGTGCCAGCAGCCAAGAGGCCGGGGGAGGGGAGACCCAGTACTTC	CASSQEAGGGETQYF
TRBD1	TRBV29-1	TRBJ2-7	.	TGCAGCGTCGGGACAGGGTACGGTGAGCAGTACTTC	CSVGTGYGEQYF
.	TRBV5-6	TRBJ2-5	.	TGTGCCAGCAGCGGGTCAAGGCAAGAGACCCAGTACTTC	CASSGSRQETQYF
TRBD2	TRBV11-3	TRBJ2-7	.	TGTGCCAGCAGCCTAAGCGGGGACTACGAGCAGTACTTC	CASSLSGDYEQYF
TRBD2	TRBV7-8	TRBJ2-3	.	TGTGCCAGCAGCTTAGCTAGCGGGAGGGCCCGGGGGACGCAGTATTTT	CASSLASGRARGTQYF
.	TRBV2	TRBJ1-4	.	TGTGCCAGCAGTGCCCCAGGGCGCCTCACAAATGAAAAACTGTTTTTT	CASSAPGRLTNEKLFF
.	TRBV7-6	TRBJ2-3	.	TGTGCCAGCGCATCCACAGATACGCAGTATTTT	CASASTDTQYF
.	TRBV10-3	TRBJ2-7	.	TGTGCCATCAGTGAGGTCGTAGGGTCCTACGAGCAGTACTTC	CAISEVVGSYEQYF